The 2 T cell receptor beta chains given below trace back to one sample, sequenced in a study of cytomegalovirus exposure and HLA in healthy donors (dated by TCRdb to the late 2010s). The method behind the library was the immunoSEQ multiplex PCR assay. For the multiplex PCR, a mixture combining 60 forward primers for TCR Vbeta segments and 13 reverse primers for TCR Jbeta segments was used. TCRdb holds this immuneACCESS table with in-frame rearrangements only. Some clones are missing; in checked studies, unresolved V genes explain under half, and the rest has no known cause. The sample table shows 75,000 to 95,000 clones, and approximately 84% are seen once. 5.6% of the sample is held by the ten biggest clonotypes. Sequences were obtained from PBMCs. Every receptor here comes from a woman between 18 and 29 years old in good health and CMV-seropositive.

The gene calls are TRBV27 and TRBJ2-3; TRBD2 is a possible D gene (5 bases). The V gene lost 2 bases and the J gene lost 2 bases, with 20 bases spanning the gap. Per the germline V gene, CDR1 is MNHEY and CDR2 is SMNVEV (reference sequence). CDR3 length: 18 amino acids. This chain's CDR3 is CASSLNPGLLRYTDTQYF. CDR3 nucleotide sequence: TGTGCCAGCAGTTTAAATCCCGGACTCCTGCGGTACACAGATACGCAGTATTTT.

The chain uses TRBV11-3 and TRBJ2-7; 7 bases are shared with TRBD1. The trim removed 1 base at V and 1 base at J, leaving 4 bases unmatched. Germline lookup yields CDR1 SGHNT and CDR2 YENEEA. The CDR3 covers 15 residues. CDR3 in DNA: TGTGCCAGCAGCTTAGGACAGGGAAATTCCTACGAGCAGTACTTC. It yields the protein CASSLGQGNSYEQYF.